The 20 T cell receptor beta chains reported below all come from one sample, sequenced in a study of blood T cells in healthy people across ages. PCR was performed a second time for about 7 to 11 cycles using a sample-barcoded 5' primer and a J-beta primer mix. MiXCR, applied by TCRdb to the 5' RACE reads, yields one record per CDR3 protein. Among roughly 800,000 distinct CDR3 sequences listed, roughly 64% were seen once. Sequenced material: blood. The receptors derive from a man aged 25 to 45 in good health.

The chain employs TRBV13 and TRBJ2-7; TRBD1 aligns across 9 bases. The CDR3 spans 15 residues. V lost 5 bases, J lost 4 bases, and 9 bases stayed unmatched. Germline values: CDR1 PRHDT, CDR2 FYEKMQ (reference sequence). The CDR3: CASSASGTGRYEQYF. The CDR3 nucleotides are TGTGCCAGCAGCGCGTCCGGGACAGGGAGGTACGAGCAGTACTTC. The full variable domain, with the rest looked up from reference TRBV13 and TRBJ2-7, is AAGVIQSPRHLIKEKRETATLKCYPIPRHDTVYWYQQGPGQDPQFLISFYEKMQSDKGSIPDRFSAQQFSDYHSELNMSSLELGDSALYFCASSASGTGRYEQYFGPGTRLTVT.

The chain carries TRBV28 and TRBJ2-5; D may match TRBD1 or TRBD2 (5 bases each). The CDR3 contains 15 residues. Germline assignment: CDR1 MDHEN and CDR2 SYDVKM. V gave up 3 bases and J gave up 1 base, with 12 bases separating them. CDR3 in amino acids: CASSLRAGTQETQYF. The DNA of the CDR3 is TGTGCCAGCAGTTTGAGGGCAGGGACCCAAGAGACCCAGTACTTC.

This chain's CDR3 is CASSEGAGGNNEQFF. In nucleotides, the CDR3 is TGTGCCAGCAGTGAAGGGGCGGGGGGTAACAATGAGCAGTTCTTC. The V and J genes are TRBV6-1 and TRBJ2-1; the match to TRBD2 covers 8 bases. Germline values: CDR1 MNHNS, CDR2 SASEGT. V was clipped by 1 base and J by 5 bases; unmatched bases: 4. The CDR3 sequence is 15 residues long.

This rearrangement joins TRBV20-1 to TRBJ2-7; D tentatively reads TRBD1 or TRBD2 (5 bases each). The CDR3 consists of 14 residues. The germline V gene has CDR1 DFQATT and CDR2 SNEGSKA (reference sequence). V shed 0 bases and J shed 3 bases, with 12 bases lying between them. The CDR3 coding sequence is TGCAGTGCTAGAGATCCCGGGGCTCTCTACGAGCAGTACTTC. This codes for CSARDPGALYEQYF.

The CDR3 coding sequence is TGCAGTGCTAGACCTCCCAGACAGGGGTCAACTAATGAAAAACTGTTTTTT. Encoded protein: CSARPPRQGSTNEKLFF. The chain couples TRBV20-1 to TRBJ1-4; TRBD1 agrees at 8 bases. The V and J ends lost 2 bases and 0 bases, in that order; junction bases with no gene match: 8. CDR1 and CDR2 from the germline V gene are DFQATT and SNEGSKA (reference sequence). The CDR3 sequence is 17 residues long.

This chain links TRBV27 with TRBJ1-5; no reliable D call. The germline CDR1 and CDR2 sequences are MNHEY and SMNVEV (reference sequence). Between the trimmed V and J ends, which lost 6 bases and 3 bases, there was a span of 12 bases. The CDR3 is 14 amino acids. In DNA form, the CDR3 reads TGTGCCAGCAGCATAATGGGCTCCAATCAGCCCCAGCATTTT. It specifies CASSIMGSNQPQHF.

The genes are TRBV7-2 and TRBJ1-2, with D uncertain. The V end was cut by 0 bases, the J end by 4 bases, with 9 bases between. CDR1 SGHTA and CDR2 FQGNSA come from the germline V gene. This CDR3 is 14 amino acids long. CDR3 amino acids: CASSLAAGIYGYTF. DNA for the CDR3: TGTGCCAGCAGCTTAGCGGCGGGGATCTATGGCTACACCTTC.

This clonotype was seen only once. J is TRBJ2-5 and V is TRBV6-1; D not resolved. The V gene lost 5 bases and the J gene lost 4 bases, with 11 bases spanning the gap. Germline CDR1 and CDR2: MNHNS and SASEGT. This CDR3 is built from 13 residues. CDR3 region: CASSPATGETQYF. The CDR3 DNA follows: TGTGCCAGCAGTCCAGCGACTGGAGAGACCCAGTACTTC.

The table lists this clonotype with a count of one. This chain joins TRBV25-1 and TRBJ1-4; TRBD1 aligns across 7 bases. This CDR3 has 15 residues. The V gene end was trimmed by 4 bases and the J gene end by 4 bases; junction bases not matched to a gene: 6. Germline loops: CDR1 MGHDK, CDR2 SYGVNS. This chain's CDR3 is CASSAGQNLNEKLFF. The CDR3 DNA follows: TGTGCCAGCAGTGCGGGACAGAACCTTAATGAAAAACTGTTTTTT.

The genes are TRBV12-5 and TRBJ2-4, with D hard to call. The end of the DNA aligns better with TRBJ2-7, so the J call may be wrong. The CDR3 loop spans 16 amino acids. CDR1 and CDR2 (germline): LGHNT, FRNRAP. The CDR3 loop is CASGPSDRNLGYEQYF. CDR3 coding DNA: TGTGCTAGTGGCCCCTCCGACCGAAACCTGGGCTACGAGCAGTACTTC.

CDR3 in DNA: TGCGCCAGCAGCTTGGCCAATCAGGGATACTATGGCTACACCTTC. Its protein is CASSLANQGYYGYTF. This chain joins TRBV5-1 and TRBJ1-2, with D possibly being TRBD1 (5 bases). Germline CDR1 is SGHRS and CDR2 is YFSETQ. V lost 0 bases, J lost 3 bases, and 12 bases lay in between. CDR3 length equals 15 residues.

Only a few counts were recorded for this clonotype. This chain joins TRBV25-1 and TRBJ2-1; D ambiguous. The CDR3 consists of 11 residues. V gave up 2 bases and J gave up 10 bases, with 6 bases separating them. Per germline, CDR1 MGHDK and CDR2 SYGVNS. The CDR3 reads CASSESSEQFF. The CDR3 region has the DNA TGTGCCAGCAGTGAAAGCTCCGAGCAGTTCTTC.

V gene TRBV6-6 combines with J gene TRBJ1-2, with 9 bases matching TRBD1. Per the germline V gene, CDR1 is MNHNY and CDR2 is SVGAGI (reference sequence). V dropped 7 bases and J dropped 5; count of bases not matched to a gene: 11. There are 15 residues in the CDR3. DNA of the CDR3: TGTGCCAGCACCCCTACTGGAGGGACAGGGTATGGCTACACCTTC. This gives the protein CASTPTGGTGYGYTF.

This chain joins TRBV7-9 and TRBJ2-1; D call uncertain. Germline V lookup: CDR1 SEHNR, CDR2 FQNEAQ (reference sequence). The CDR3 sequence is 15 residues long. The ends were cut back, 6 bases at V and 3 bases at J, with 15 bases in the middle. The CDR3 DNA reads as TGTGCCAGCAGTAAACTAAATCCGTTCTACAATGAGCAGTTCTTC. Its translation: CASSKLNPFYNEQFF.

V gene TRBV2 combines with J gene TRBJ1-1; D gene ambiguous. CDR3 length: 13 amino acids. With 4 bases removed from V and 0 bases from J, the gap between germline ends came to 6 bases. CDR1 and CDR2 (germline): SNHLY, FYNNEI. The CDR3 sequence: CASSALMNTEAFF. The CDR3 nucleotides read TGTGCCAGCAGTGCCCTAATGAACACTGAAGCTTTCTTT.

The V gene is TRBV20-1, the J gene TRBJ2-1; D call uncertain. V was cut by 4 bases and J by 9 bases, with 7 bases left in between. Germline-derived CDR1 and CDR2 are DFQATT and SNEGSKA (reference sequence). The length of the CDR3 is 10 residues. This CDR3 is CSANEVEQFF. CDR3 DNA: TGCAGTGCTAACGAGGTTGAGCAGTTCTTC.

V is TRBV20-1 and J is TRBJ1-2; tentative D call: TRBD1 (6 bases). Germline CDR1 is DFQATT and CDR2 is SNEGSKA (reference sequence). Trimming took off 6 bases at V and 7 bases at J, with 15 bases between the two ends. This CDR3 has 12 residues. This chain's CDR3 is CSASGWGAGYTF. CDR3 DNA: TGCAGTGCCTCGGGGTGGGGGGCTGGCTACACCTTC.

CDR3 nucleotide sequence: TGCGCCAGCAGCCAAGATGACTCCGATTCTCAGCAGTTCTTC. Protein: CASSQDDSDSQQFF. V gene TRBV4-3 combines with J gene TRBJ2-1; D is unresolved. The CDR3 is 14 amino acids. Germline loops: CDR1 LGHNA, CDR2 YSLEER. V was clipped by 0 bases and J by 11 bases, with 14 bases between them.

This chain connects TRBV12-3 or TRBV12-4 to TRBJ1-5; 10 nucleotides agree with TRBD1. The junction had 11 bases not matched to a gene; V was cut back by 6 bases and J by 3 bases. The CDR3 totals 17 residues. This CDR3 reads CASRAGTGAGPNQPQHF. As DNA, the CDR3 is TGTGCCAGCAGAGCCGGGACAGGGGCTGGTCCCAATCAGCCCCAGCATTTT.

The genes are TRBV7-9 and TRBJ1-1; no firm D call. The CDR3 runs to 11 residues. CDR1 SEHNR and CDR2 FQNEAQ come from the germline V gene (reference sequence). Trimming cost V 5 bases and J 7 bases, with 8 bases left between them. As DNA, the CDR3 is TGTGCCAGCAGCAGCCGGGATGAAGCTTTCTTT. It specifies CASSSRDEAFF.